Below, one T cell receptor beta chain is given with its context. Its antigen remains unknown. TCRdb's table, derived via immunoSEQ multiplex PCR, lists solely in-frame clones and lacks some. Found here are about 82,000 clones, 85% to 95% of them singletons; the top ten hold 0.65% to 0.7%. This sample stems from a study of cytomegalovirus exposure and HLA in healthy donors. Study-wide background: Per a later analysis, the approximately 620 first-cohort and 95 to 150 validation repertoires shared one platform. Broader study findings: Reports showed the classifier diagnosing cytomegalovirus status with high specificity and sensitivity. The CMV antigen specificity of a few CMV-associated chains was confirmed through in vitro analysis. Overall, about 160 TCR beta chains were annotated as cytomegalovirus-associated.

The CDR3 consists of 13 residues. Germline-derived CDR1 and CDR2 are MNHEY and SVGAGI. V lost 4 bases to trimming and J lost 0 bases, with 3 bases between them. This sequence was found in a man younger than 35 in good health and CMV-seronegative. Specimen: PBMCs. The rearrangement joins TRBV6-5 to TRBJ1-4, with no clear D. CDR3 in amino acids: CASSSATNEKLFF. The DNA for the CDR3 is TGTGCCAGCAGTTCGGCAACTAATGAAAAACTGTTTTTT.